Shown below are 16 T cell receptor beta chains from a single sample sequenced in a study of cytotoxic CD8 clonotypes in ibrutinib-treated CLL. The data were produced by immunoSEQ multiplex PCR, yet TCRdb's version contains in-frame clones alone and is incomplete. Of 150,000 to 250,000 clones in the sample, about 72% were seen once. The source was PBMCs, collected after 24 months of ibrutinib treatment. These receptors originate from a human donor with chronic lymphocytic leukemia.

This clone was counted a few times. In nucleotides, the CDR3 is TGTGCCAGCAGCGTAGGTGGAACCCAGTACTTC. Translating gives CASSVGGTQYF. The chain combines TRBV9 with TRBJ2-5, with no clear D. The CDR3 sequence is 11 residues long. Deletions cut 0 bases from V and 8 bases from J, with 5 bases between. Germline values: CDR1 SGDLS, CDR2 YYNGEE.

This clone appeared a few times. DNA of the CDR3: TGTGCCAGTAGTATAGATGGGACAGATTACAATCAGCCCCAGCATTTT. It specifies CASSIDGTDYNQPQHF. V gene TRBV19 combines with J gene TRBJ1-5; 7 bases agree with TRBD1. J lost 3 bases, V lost 0 bases, and 5 bases had no gene match. This CDR3 has 16 amino acids. Germline values: CDR1 LNHDA, CDR2 SQIVND (reference sequence). Drawing the rest from reference TRBV19 and TRBJ1-5, the complete variable domain is DGGITQSPKYLFRKEGQNVTLSCEQNLNHDAMYWYRQDPGQGLRLIYYSQIVNDFQKGDIAEGYSVSREKKESFPLTVTSAQKNPTAFYLCASSIDGTDYNQPQHFGDGTRLSIL.

The chain links TRBV28 to TRBJ2-7; D gene unclear. The CDR3 has 14 amino acids. V lost 7 bases and J lost 2, with 15 bases in between. The germline V gene encodes CDR1 MDHEN and CDR2 SYDVKM. The CDR3 protein is CASNPMQITYEQYF. The CDR3 DNA reads as TGTGCCAGCAACCCGATGCAGATAACCTACGAGCAGTACTTC.

Here the CDR3 DNA reads TGTGCCAGCAGCCCGAAATACGAGCAGTACTTC. It translates to CASSPKYEQYF. The J gene is TRBJ2-7, the V gene TRBV5-5; no firm D call. V was shortened by 4 bases and J by 4 bases, with 6 bases between the two germline ends. This CDR3 contains 11 residues. Per germline, CDR1 SGHKS and CDR2 YYEKEE (reference sequence). Variable domain in full (rest from reference TRBV5-5 and TRBJ2-7): DAGVTQSPTHLIKTRGQQVTLRCSPISGHKSVSWYQQVLGQGPQFIFQYYEKEERGRGNFPDRFSARQFPNYSSELNVNALLLGDSALYLCASSPKYEQYFGPGTRLTVT.

CDR3 DNA sequence: TGCAGTGCCAGAATCGGAGAGACCCAGTACTTC. This sequence encodes CSARIGETQYF. The V call is TRBV20-1, the J call TRBJ2-5; D uncertain. Germline V lookup: CDR1 DFQATT, CDR2 SNEGSKA (reference sequence). The CDR3 is 11 residues long. V dropped 6 bases and J dropped 4 bases, with 9 bases sitting between them.

In the case of this clone: This may be a read error: a much more frequent sequence differs by one nucleotide. The rearrangement links TRBV6-6 to TRBJ2-1; tentative D call: TRBD1 (5 bases). The CDR3 is 11 amino acids. CDR1 is MNHNY, CDR2 SVGAGI, per germline (reference sequence). The CDR3 loop is CAISSGNEQFF. The CDR3 nucleotides read TGTGCCATCAGTTCAGGGAATGAGCAGTTCTTC.

The gene calls are TRBV9 and TRBJ2-7; 10 nucleotides match TRBD2. V trimming: 4 bases; J trimming: 5 bases; junction bases outside the gene matches: 6. CDR3 length: 14 residues. Germline CDR1 SGDLS, CDR2 YYNGEE. The CDR3, as DNA: TGTGCCAGCAGCCGATTAGCGGGAGGCGACGAGCAGTACTTC. Its translation: CASSRLAGGDEQYF.

The V and J genes are TRBV10-3 and TRBJ1-2; D ambiguous. CDR3 length: 13 residues. CDR1 is ENHRY, CDR2 SYGVKD, per germline. V was trimmed by 3 bases and J by 3 bases, leaving 8 bases between them. The CDR3 reads CAISDRRDYGYTF. As DNA, the CDR3 is TGTGCCATCAGTGACAGGAGAGACTATGGCTACACCTTC.

The rearrangement links TRBV29-1 to TRBJ2-1; D might be TRBD2 (6 bases). CDR3 length: 14 amino acids. Trimming took 7 bases from V and 5 from J, leaving 18 bases between them. Germline CDR1 SQVTM, CDR2 ANQGSEA. CDR3 sequence (DNA): TGCAGCGCTACCTTAGGGACTGCCCACAATGAGCAGTTCTTC. Its translation is CSATLGTAHNEQFF.

The chain couples TRBV4-2 to TRBJ2-7; 10 positions match TRBD1. Germline CDR1 and CDR2: LGHNA and YNFKEQ. Trimming cost V 0 bases and J 2 bases; bases outside gene matches: 4. The CDR3 consists of 16 residues. The CDR3 spells CASSQERQGATYEQYF. As DNA, the CDR3 is TGTGCCAGCAGCCAAGAGAGACAGGGGGCTACCTACGAGCAGTACTTC.

This clone showed up just a few times. The rearrangement uses TRBV4-3 and TRBJ2-7, with TRBD2 matching over 8 bases. The CDR3 extends over 15 amino acids. Germline lookup yields CDR1 LGHNA and CDR2 YSLEER. With V trimmed by 0 bases and J by 3 bases, 4 bases remained unmatched. CDR3 bases: TGCGCCAGCAGCCAAGAATTAGCGGGATTCTACGAGCAGTACTTC. Translated: CASSQELAGFYEQYF.

This sequence joins TRBV11-1 and TRBJ1-4; tentatively, D is TRBD1 (6 bases). The V end lost 4 bases, the J end lost 5 bases, and 14 bases lay between the germline ends. The CDR3 loop spans 15 amino acids. From germline, CDR1 is SGHAT and CDR2 FQDESV (reference sequence). The CDR3 nucleotides are TGTGCCAGCAGCTATCAGGGGACGAGGAATGAAAAACTGTTTTTT. It codes for CASSYQGTRNEKLFF.

The genes are TRBV7-9 and TRBJ2-1; TRBD2 aligns across 8 bases. The CDR3 has 17 amino acids. The V gene end was trimmed by 5 bases and the J gene end by 9 bases; junction bases not matched to a gene: 18. Germline loops: CDR1 SEHNR, CDR2 FQNEAQ (reference sequence). CDR3 region: CASSKTSPGLAGFEQFF. As DNA, the CDR3 is TGTGCCAGCAGCAAGACGAGTCCAGGACTAGCTGGTTTTGAGCAGTTCTTC.

This chain joins TRBV11-1 and TRBJ2-1; D perhaps matches TRBD2 (6 bases). Germline CDR1 is SGHAT and CDR2 is FQDESV (reference sequence). V shed 5 bases and J shed 0 bases, with 14 bases lying between them. This CDR3 is 16 amino acids long. CDR3 coding DNA: TGTGCCAGCAGCAACATAGCGGCGAGCTCCTACAATGAGCAGTTCTTC. This gives the protein CASSNIAASSYNEQFF.

This clone was counted a few times. This chain connects TRBV15 to TRBJ1-2, with D tentatively TRBD1 (5 bases). This CDR3 has 11 residues. With 3 bases removed from V and 7 bases from J, the gap between germline ends came to 6 bases. Germline V lookup: CDR1 LNHNV, CDR2 YYDKDF (reference sequence). The CDR3 spells CATSSGGGYTF. In DNA, the CDR3 is TGTGCCACCAGCAGTGGGGGTGGCTACACCTTC.

The rearrangement joins TRBV25-1 to TRBJ2-1, with TRBD2 as a possible D gene (5 bases). V lost 2 bases to trimming and J lost 7 bases, with 9 bases between them. Germline CDR1 and CDR2: MGHDK and SYGVNS. The CDR3 extends over 13 amino acids. The CDR3 loop reads CASSEPPGNEQFF. The DNA for the CDR3 is TGTGCCAGCAGTGAACCCCCGGGGAATGAGCAGTTCTTC.